The 10 T cell receptor beta chains given below trace back to one sample, sequenced in a study of blood T cell repertoires in COVID-19. Assay: immunoSEQ multiplex PCR; the TCRdb copy retains only in-frame clones and omits some. The data show 150,000 to 190,000 clones, 75% to 85% seen once. The sample taken for sequencing was peripheral blood. The receptors stem from a woman aged 45-60 years with acute or convalescent COVID-19.

The chain recombines TRBV28 with TRBJ1-5; D possibly corresponds to TRBD1 (6 bases). This CDR3 region has 14 residues. V lost 6 bases, J lost 6 bases, and 15 bases lay in between. Germline loops: CDR1 MDHEN, CDR2 SYDVKM. The CDR3 sequence: CASSPGGAVQPQHF. The CDR3 DNA follows: TGTGCCAGCAGCCCGGGGGGGGCTGTTCAGCCCCAGCATTTT.

Concerning this clone itself: Germline and junction disagree at one end, which may indicate a read error. The chain combines TRBV7-9 with TRBJ1-1, with D possibly TRBD1 on 5 matching bases. Germline CDR1 and CDR2: SEHNR and FQNEAQ (reference sequence). This CDR3 region has 13 residues. CDR3: CASSLDGGTEAFF. Written as DNA, the CDR3 is TGTGCCAGCAGTTTAGACGGGGGCACTGAAGCTTTCTTT.

The chain carries TRBV5-1 and TRBJ2-3; 11 bases line up with TRBD1. This CDR3 region has 16 residues. In germline, CDR1 is SGHRS, CDR2 YFSETQ. The V and J ends lost 0 bases and 4 bases, in that order; junction bases with no gene match: 4. The CDR3 DNA is TGCGCCAGCAGCTTGGCCAGGACAGGGGGCGCAGATACGCAGTATTTT. Protein product: CASSLARTGGADTQYF.

This rearrangement joins TRBV7-9 to TRBJ2-2; possibly TRBD1 for D (5 bases). The V gene lost 5 bases and the J gene lost 0 bases, with 10 bases spanning the gap. CDR1 and CDR2 from the germline V gene are SEHNR and FQNEAQ (reference sequence). This CDR3 region has 15 residues. The CDR3 DNA follows: TGTGCCAGCAGCCCCCAGGGTTCGAACACCGGGGAGCTGTTTTTT. As protein: CASSPQGSNTGELFF.

The CDR3 reads CASSVREGVLSSPLHF. As DNA, the CDR3 is TGTGCCAGCAGTGTACGTGAGGGCGTCCTCAGTTCACCCCTCCACTTT. V and J are TRBV2 and TRBJ1-6; D remains unclear. Germline CDR1 and CDR2: SNHLY and FYNNEI. The CDR3 totals 16 residues. V was clipped by 4 bases and J by 9 bases, with 19 bases between them.

The chain uses TRBV2 and TRBJ1-6; no clear D. CDR3 size: 15 residues. V lost 6 bases, J lost 0 bases, and 9 bases lay in between. CDR1 and CDR2 from the germline V gene are SNHLY and FYNNEI. Here the CDR3 DNA reads TGTGCCAGCAGCAGGTCCAGCTCCTATAATTCACCCCTCCACTTT. Protein: CASSRSSSYNSPLHF.

The count of this clone is one. V usage is TRBV28 and J usage is TRBJ2-1; the D gene is possibly TRBD2 (6 bases). Trimming took 7 bases from V and 8 from J, leaving 21 bases between them. This CDR3 is built from 15 residues. Germline V gene sequence: CDR1 MDHEN, CDR2 SYDVKM. DNA for the CDR3: TGTGCCAGCACCACTGGTCAGACCGGGACTTATGAGCAGTTCTTC. It yields the protein CASTTGQTGTYEQFF.

The V and J genes are TRBV24-1 and TRBJ2-5; weak D call: TRBD2 (6 bases). The ends were cut back, 1 base at V and 4 bases at J, with 9 bases in the middle. Germline-derived CDR1 and CDR2 are KGHDR and SFDVKD. CDR3 size: 14 residues. DNA of the CDR3: TGTGCCACCAGTGATTTTAGCGGAGGAGAGACCCAGTACTTC. The encoded protein is CATSDFSGGETQYF.

The V gene is TRBV2, the J gene TRBJ2-5, with 7 positions matching TRBD1. The CDR3 is made up of 12 amino acids. In germline, CDR1 is SNHLY, CDR2 FYNNEI. Trimming took 5 bases from V and 4 from J; bases not matched to a gene: 1. The CDR3 sequence is CASSYRGETQYF. For the CDR3, the DNA is TGTGCCAGCAGTTACAGGGGAGAGACCCAGTACTTC.

The J gene is TRBJ2-1, the V gene TRBV5-6; tentative D call: TRBD2 (5 bases). The CDR3 is 15 amino acids. CDR1 SGHDT and CDR2 YYEEEE come from the germline V gene. Trimming took 2 bases from V and 0 from J, leaving 9 bases between them. The CDR3 sequence is CASSFPGSSYNEQFF. Written as DNA, the CDR3 is TGTGCCAGCAGCTTTCCGGGAAGCTCCTACAATGAGCAGTTCTTC.